This T cell receptor beta chain was observed in a study of blood T cell repertoires in COVID-19. About the research overall: T cells, B-cell-depleted T cells, or PBMCs supplied cDNA or gDNA.

Repertoires were generated with immunoSEQ multiplex PCR, while TCRdb's copy carries only in-frame clones and drops some. The sample has about 82,000 clones; 75% to 90% are singletons. Germline loops: CDR1 MNHNY, CDR2 SVGAGI (reference sequence). V shed 6 bases and J shed 4 bases, with 15 bases lying between them. CDR3 length: 14 amino acids. The sequencing input was peripheral blood. This TCR derives from a woman aged 40 to 55 with active or convalescent COVID-19. The chain joins TRBV6-6 to TRBJ1-2; D call uncertain. CDR3 sequence: CASSPGHPVYGYTF. CDR3 DNA: TGTGCCAGCAGCCCAGGTCATCCCGTCTATGGCTACACCTTC.